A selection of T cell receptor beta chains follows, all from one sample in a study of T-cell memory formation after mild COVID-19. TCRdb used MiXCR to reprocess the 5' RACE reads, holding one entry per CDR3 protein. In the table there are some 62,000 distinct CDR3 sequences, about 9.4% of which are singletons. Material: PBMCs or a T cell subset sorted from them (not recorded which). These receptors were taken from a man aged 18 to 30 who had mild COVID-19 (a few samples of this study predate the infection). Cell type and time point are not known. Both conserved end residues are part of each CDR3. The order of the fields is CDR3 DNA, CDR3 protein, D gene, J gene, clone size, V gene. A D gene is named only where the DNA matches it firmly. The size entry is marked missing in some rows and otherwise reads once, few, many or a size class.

cdr3_nt: TGTGCCAGCAGGTCCGGGGGGTCCACTGAAGCTTTCTTT; cdr3_aa: CASRSGGSTEAFF; d_call: NA; j_call: TRBJ1-1; clone_size: few; v_call: TRBV3-2
cdr3_nt: TGTGCCAGCAGCTTAGAAAGGCTAGCGGGGGACACAGATACGCAGTATTTT; cdr3_aa: CASSLERLAGDTDTQYF; d_call: TRBD2; j_call: TRBJ2-3; clone_size: few; v_call: TRBV7-8
cdr3_nt: TGTGCCAGCAGAAGCGGGGGGGCCCAAGAGACCCAGTACTTC; cdr3_aa: CASRSGGAQETQYF; d_call: TRBD2; j_call: TRBJ2-5; clone_size: few; v_call: TRBV28
cdr3_nt: TGTGCCAGCAGCGGCAGGAACCAAGAGACCCAGTACTTC; cdr3_aa: CASSGRNQETQYF; d_call: NA; j_call: TRBJ2-5; clone_size: NA; v_call: TRBV5-6
cdr3_nt: TGTGCCAGCAGTTTCCCCCGCAGCGCCCAGTACTTC; cdr3_aa: CASSFPRSAQYF; d_call: NA; j_call: TRBJ2-5; clone_size: few; v_call: TRBV12-3/TRBV12-4
cdr3_nt: TGTGCCACCAGTCTGACAGGGATGGGAGAGACCCAGTACTTC; cdr3_aa: CATSLTGMGETQYF; d_call: TRBD1; j_call: TRBJ2-5; clone_size: NA; v_call: TRBV24-1
cdr3_nt: TGCGCCAGCAGCCACGGTCCTCTCTACGAGCAGTACTTC; cdr3_aa: CASSHGPLYEQYF; d_call: NA; j_call: TRBJ2-7; clone_size: few; v_call: TRBV4-3
cdr3_nt: TGTGCCAGCAGTACCCAGGGTGGGGGGACAGATACGCAGTATTTT; cdr3_aa: CASSTQGGGTDTQYF; d_call: NA; j_call: TRBJ2-3; clone_size: NA; v_call: TRBV28
cdr3_nt: TGCAGCGTTGAGCCCAGGCTAGCTGACTATGGCTACACCTTC; cdr3_aa: CSVEPRLADYGYTF; d_call: NA; j_call: TRBJ1-2; clone_size: NA; v_call: TRBV29-1
cdr3_nt: TGTGCCAGCAGCTACGGCCAGGGCTTTTCTGGAAACACCATATATTTT; cdr3_aa: CASSYGQGFSGNTIYF; d_call: NA; j_call: TRBJ1-3; clone_size: NA; v_call: TRBV7-8
cdr3_nt: TGTGCCAGCAGCCAGGGCGGGACAGGGAAGACCCAGTACTTC; cdr3_aa: CASSQGGTGKTQYF; d_call: TRBD1; j_call: TRBJ2-5; clone_size: few; v_call: TRBV7-2
cdr3_nt: TGTGCCAGCAGCCCGAGGACTAGCGGGGGCTCCTACAATGAGCAGTTCTTC; cdr3_aa: CASSPRTSGGSYNEQFF; d_call: TRBD2; j_call: TRBJ2-1; clone_size: many; v_call: TRBV7-8